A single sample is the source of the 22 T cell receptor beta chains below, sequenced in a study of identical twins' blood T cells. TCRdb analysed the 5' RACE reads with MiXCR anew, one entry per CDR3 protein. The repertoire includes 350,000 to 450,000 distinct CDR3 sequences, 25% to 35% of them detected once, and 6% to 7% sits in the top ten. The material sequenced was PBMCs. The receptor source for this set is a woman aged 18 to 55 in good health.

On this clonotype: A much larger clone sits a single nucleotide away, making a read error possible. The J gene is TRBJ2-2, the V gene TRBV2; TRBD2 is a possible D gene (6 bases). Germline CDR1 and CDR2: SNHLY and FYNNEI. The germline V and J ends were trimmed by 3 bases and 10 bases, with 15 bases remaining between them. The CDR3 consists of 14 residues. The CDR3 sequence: CASSERGGAVELFF. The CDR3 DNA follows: TGTGCCAGCAGTGAGAGGGGCGGGGCCGTGGAGCTGTTTTTT.

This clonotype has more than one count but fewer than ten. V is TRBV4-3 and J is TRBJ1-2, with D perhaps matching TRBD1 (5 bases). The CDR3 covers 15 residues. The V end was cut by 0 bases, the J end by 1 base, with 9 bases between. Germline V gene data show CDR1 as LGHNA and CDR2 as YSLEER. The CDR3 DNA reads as TGCGCCAGCAGCCAAGATACCAGGGTTAACTATGGCTACACCTTC. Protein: CASSQDTRVNYGYTF.

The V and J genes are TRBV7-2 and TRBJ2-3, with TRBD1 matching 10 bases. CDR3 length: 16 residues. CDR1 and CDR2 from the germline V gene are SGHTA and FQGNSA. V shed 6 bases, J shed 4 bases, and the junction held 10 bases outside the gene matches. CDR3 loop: CASSYRTGGGSDTQYF. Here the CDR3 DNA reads TGTGCCAGCAGTTACCGGACAGGGGGAGGGTCAGATACGCAGTATTTT.

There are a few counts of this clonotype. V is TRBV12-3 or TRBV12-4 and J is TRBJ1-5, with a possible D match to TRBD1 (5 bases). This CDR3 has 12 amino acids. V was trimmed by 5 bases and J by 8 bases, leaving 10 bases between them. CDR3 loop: CASSGGGEPQHF. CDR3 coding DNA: TGTGCCAGCAGTGGGGGAGGGGAGCCCCAGCATTTT.

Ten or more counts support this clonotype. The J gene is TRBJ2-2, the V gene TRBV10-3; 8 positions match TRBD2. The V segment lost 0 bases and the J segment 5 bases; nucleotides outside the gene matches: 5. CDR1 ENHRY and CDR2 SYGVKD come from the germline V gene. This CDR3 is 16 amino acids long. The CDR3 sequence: CAISESSGIGTGELFF. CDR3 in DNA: TGTGCCATCAGTGAGTCTAGCGGGATTGGGACCGGGGAGCTGTTTTTT.

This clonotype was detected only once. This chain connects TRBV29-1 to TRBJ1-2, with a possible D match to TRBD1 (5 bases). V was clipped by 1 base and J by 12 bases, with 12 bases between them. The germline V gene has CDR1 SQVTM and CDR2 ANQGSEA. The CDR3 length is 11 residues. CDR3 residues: CSVEAQGGHTF. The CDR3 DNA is TGCAGCGTTGAAGCGCAGGGCGGCCACACCTTC.

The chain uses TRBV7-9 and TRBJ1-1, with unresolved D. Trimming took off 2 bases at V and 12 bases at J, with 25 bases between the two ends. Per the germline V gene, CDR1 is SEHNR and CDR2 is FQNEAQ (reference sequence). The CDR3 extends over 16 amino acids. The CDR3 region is CASSLLRLLKAPESFF. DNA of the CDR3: TGTGCCAGCAGCTTACTACGACTGCTGAAAGCTCCTGAGTCTTTCTTT.

The CDR3 nucleotides read TGTGCCAGCAGCTTGATTTTTGGGCTAACCGGGGAGCTGTTTTTT. This gives the protein CASSLIFGLTGELFF. The chain recombines TRBV5-6 with TRBJ2-2, with no clear D. The CDR3 runs 15 residues. Trimming shortened V by 1 base and J by 5 bases, and 12 bases separated the two germline ends. The V gene's germline CDR1 is SGHDT and CDR2 YYEEEE.

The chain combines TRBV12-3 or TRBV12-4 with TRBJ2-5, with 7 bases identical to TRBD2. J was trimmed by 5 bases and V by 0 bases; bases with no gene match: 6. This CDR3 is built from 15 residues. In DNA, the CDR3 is TGTGCCAGCAGTTTAGCGGGAGGGTTGACGGAGACCCAGTACTTC. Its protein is CASSLAGGLTETQYF.

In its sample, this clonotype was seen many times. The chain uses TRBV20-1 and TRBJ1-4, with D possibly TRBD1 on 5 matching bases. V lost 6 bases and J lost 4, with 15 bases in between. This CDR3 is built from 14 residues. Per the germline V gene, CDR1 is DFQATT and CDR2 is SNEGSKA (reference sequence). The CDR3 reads CSASKDSYNEKLFF. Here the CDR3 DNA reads TGCAGTGCCAGTAAAGACAGTTATAATGAAAAACTGTTTTTT.

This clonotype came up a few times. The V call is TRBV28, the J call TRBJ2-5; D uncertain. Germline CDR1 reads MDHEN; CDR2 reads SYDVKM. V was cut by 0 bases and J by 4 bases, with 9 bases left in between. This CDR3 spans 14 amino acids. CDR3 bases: TGTGCCAGCAGTTTATGGGGTGGTAGAGAGACCCAGTACTTC. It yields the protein CASSLWGGRETQYF.

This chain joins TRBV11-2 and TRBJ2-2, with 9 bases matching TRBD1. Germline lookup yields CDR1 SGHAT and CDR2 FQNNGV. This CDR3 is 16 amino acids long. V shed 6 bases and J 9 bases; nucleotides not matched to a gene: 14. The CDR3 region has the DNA TGTGCCAGCAGTTCTACGGGACAGGGCCCTTCACGGGAGCTGTTTTTT. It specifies CASSSTGQGPSRELFF. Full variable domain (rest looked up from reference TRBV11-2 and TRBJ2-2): EAGVAQSPRYKIIEKRQSVAFWCNPISGHATLYWYQQILGQGPKLLIQFQNNGVVDDSQLPKDRFSAERLKGVDSTLKIQPAKLEDSAVYLCASSSTGQGPSRELFFGEGSRLTVL.

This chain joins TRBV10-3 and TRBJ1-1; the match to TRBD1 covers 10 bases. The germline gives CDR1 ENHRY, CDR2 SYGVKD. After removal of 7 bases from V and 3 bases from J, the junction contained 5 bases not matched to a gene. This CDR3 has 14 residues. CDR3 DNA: TGTGCCATCACGGACAGGGGGAGATACACTGAAGCTTTCTTT. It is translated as CAITDRGRYTEAFF.

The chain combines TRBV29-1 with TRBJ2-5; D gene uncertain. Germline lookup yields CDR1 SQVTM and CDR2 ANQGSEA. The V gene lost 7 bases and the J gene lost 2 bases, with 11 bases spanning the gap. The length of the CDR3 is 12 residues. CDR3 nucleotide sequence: TGCAGCGGACTTGGCCTTCAAGAGACCCAGTACTTC. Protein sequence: CSGLGLQETQYF.

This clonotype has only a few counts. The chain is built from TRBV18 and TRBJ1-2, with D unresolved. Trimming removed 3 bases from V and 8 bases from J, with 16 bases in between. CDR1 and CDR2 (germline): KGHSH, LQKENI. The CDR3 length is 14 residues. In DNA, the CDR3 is TGTGCCAGCTCACCCGGCGATTCGCCGTACGGCTACACCTTC. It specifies CASSPGDSPYGYTF.

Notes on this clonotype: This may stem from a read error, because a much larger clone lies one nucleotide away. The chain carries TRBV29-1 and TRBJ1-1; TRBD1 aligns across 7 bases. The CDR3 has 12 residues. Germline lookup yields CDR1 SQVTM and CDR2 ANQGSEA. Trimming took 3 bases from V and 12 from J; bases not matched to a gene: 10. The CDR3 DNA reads TGCAGCGTTGAGGCCCAGGGGGTAAAAACTTTCTTT. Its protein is CSVEAQGVKTFF.

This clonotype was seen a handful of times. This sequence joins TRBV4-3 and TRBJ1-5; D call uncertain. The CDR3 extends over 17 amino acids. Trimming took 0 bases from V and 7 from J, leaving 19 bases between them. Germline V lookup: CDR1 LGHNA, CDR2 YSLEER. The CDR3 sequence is CASSQDLLRVGGQPQHF. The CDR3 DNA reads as TGCGCCAGCAGCCAAGATTTACTTCGGGTTGGTGGGCAGCCCCAGCATTTT.

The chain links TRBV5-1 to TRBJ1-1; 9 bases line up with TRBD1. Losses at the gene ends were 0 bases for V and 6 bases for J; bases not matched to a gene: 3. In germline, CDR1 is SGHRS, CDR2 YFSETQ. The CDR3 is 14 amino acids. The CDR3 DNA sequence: TGCGCCAGCAGCTTGGACAGGGGGCTCGCTGAAGCTTTCTTT. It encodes CASSLDRGLAEAFF. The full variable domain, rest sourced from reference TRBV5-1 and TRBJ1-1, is KAGVTQTPRYLIKTRGQQVTLSCSPISGHRSVSWYQQTPGQGLQFLFEYFSETQRNKGNFPGRFSGRQFSNSRSEMNVSTLELGDSALYLCASSLDRGLAEAFFGQGTRLTVV.

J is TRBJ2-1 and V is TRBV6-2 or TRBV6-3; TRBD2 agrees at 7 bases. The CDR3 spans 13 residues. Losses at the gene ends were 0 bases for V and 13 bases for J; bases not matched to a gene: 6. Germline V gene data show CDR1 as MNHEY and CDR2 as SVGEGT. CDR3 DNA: TGTGCCAGCAGTTACTCATGGGAGGGTGACCAGTTCTTC. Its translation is CASSYSWEGDQFF.

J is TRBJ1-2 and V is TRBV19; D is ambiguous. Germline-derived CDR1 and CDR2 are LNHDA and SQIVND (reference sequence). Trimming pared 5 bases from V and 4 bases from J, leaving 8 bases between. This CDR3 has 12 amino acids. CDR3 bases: TGTGCCAGTAGTGTACCCTTCTATGGCTACACCTTC. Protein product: CASSVPFYGYTF.

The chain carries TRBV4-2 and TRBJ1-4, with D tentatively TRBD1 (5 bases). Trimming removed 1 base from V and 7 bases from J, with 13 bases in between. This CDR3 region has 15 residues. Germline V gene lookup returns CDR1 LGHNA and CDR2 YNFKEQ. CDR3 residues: CASSQVAGRSEKLFF. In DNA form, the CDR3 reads TGTGCCAGCAGCCAAGTGGCGGGACGGAGTGAAAAACTGTTTTTT.

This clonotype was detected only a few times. CDR3 sequence reads: CASCSSDRVRNQPQHF. Written as DNA, the CDR3 is TGTGCCAGCTGTTCCTCGGACAGGGTTCGGAATCAGCCCCAGCATTTT. This rearrangement joins TRBV6-1 to TRBJ1-5; TRBD1 matches 8 bases. The junction had 13 bases not matched to a gene; V was cut back by 8 bases and J by 4 bases. This CDR3 is 16 amino acids long. Germline V gives CDR1 MNHNS, CDR2 SASEGT.